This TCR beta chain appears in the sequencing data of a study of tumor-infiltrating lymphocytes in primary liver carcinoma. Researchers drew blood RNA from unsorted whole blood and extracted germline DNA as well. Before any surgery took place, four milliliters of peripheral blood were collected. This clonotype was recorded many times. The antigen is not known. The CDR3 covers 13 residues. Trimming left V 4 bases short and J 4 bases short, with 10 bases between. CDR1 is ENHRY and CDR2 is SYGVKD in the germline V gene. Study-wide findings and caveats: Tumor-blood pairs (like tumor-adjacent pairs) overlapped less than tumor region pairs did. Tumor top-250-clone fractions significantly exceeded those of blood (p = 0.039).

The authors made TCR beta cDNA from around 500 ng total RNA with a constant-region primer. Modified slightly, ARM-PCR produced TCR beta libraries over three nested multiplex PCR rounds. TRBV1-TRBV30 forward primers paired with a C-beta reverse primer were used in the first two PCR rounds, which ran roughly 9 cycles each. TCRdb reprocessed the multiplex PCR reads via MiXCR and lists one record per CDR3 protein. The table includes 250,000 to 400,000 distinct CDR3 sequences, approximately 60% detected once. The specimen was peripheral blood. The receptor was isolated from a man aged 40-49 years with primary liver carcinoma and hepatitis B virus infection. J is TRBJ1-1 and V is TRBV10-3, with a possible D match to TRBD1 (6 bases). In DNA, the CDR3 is TGTGCCATCAGTGGGGGACAAGCCACTGAAGCTTTCTTT. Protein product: CAISGGQATEAFF.